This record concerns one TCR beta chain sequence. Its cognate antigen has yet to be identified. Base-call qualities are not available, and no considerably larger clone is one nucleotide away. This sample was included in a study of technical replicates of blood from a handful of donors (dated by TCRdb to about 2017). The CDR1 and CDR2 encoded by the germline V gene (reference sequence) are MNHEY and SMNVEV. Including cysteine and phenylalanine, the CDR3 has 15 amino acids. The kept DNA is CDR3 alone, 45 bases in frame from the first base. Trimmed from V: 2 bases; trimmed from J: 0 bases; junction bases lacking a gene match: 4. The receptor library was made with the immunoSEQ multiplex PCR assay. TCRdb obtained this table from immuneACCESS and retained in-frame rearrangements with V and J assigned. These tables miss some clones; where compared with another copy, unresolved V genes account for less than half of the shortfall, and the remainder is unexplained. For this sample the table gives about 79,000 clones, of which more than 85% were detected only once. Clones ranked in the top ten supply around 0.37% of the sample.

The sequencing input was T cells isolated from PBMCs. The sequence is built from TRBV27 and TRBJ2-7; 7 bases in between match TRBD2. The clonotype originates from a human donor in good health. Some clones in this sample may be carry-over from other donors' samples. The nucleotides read TGTGCCAGCAGTTTAAGGGAGGGGTTCTCCTACGAGCAGTACTTC. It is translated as CASSLREGFSYEQYF.